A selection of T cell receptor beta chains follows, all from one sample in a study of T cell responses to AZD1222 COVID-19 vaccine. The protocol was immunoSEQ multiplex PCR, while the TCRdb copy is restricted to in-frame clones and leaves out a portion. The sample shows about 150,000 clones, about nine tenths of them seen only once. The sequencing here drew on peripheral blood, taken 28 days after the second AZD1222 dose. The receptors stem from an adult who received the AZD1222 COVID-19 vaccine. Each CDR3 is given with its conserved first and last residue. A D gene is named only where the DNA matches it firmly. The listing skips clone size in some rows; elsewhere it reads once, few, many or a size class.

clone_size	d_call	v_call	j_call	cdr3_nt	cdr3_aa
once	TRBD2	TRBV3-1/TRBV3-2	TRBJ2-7	TGTGCCAGCAGCTCCCCCCGTGGGGCTAGCGGGGACCGCTACGAGCAGTACTTC	CASSSPRGASGDRYEQYF
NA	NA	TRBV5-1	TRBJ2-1	TGCGCCAGCAGCTTGGATACAGGTGGTGATGAGCAGTTCTTC	CASSLDTGGDEQFF
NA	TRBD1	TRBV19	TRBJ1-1	TGTGCCAGTAGTATGTACAGGGGCCTTATGAACACTGAAGCTTTCTTT	CASSMYRGLMNTEAFF
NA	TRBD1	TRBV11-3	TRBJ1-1	TGTGCCAGCAGCCCTGGACAGGGGGCTTTTGTGTTGAGGGGGAACACTGAAGCTTTCTTT	CASSPGQGAFVLRGNTEAFF
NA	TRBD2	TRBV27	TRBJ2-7	TGTGCCAGCAGTTTTAGCGGGAGAATCAACGAGCAGTACTTC	CASSFSGRINEQYF
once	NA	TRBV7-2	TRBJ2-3	TGTGCCAGCAGCTCCCAGGACGGGCCAGATACGCAGTATTTT	CASSSQDGPDTQYF
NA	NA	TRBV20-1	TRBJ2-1	TGCAGTGCTAGTAGTAATGGGATGTTCTTC	CSASSNGMFF
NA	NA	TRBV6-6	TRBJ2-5	TGTGCCAGCAGTATCTCCAGGGTGGGGGAGACCCAGTACTTC	CASSISRVGETQYF
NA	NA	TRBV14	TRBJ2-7	TGTGCCAGCAGCCAACCTCTACACCCGTACGAGCAGTACTTC	CASSQPLHPYEQYF
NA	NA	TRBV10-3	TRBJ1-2	TGTGCCATCAGAGTGAGTGACACCTTCTATGGCTACACCTTC	CAIRVSDTFYGYTF
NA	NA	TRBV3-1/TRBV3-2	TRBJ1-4	TGTGCCAGCAGCCATGTCACAGTGAATGAAAAACTGTTTTTT	CASSHVTVNEKLFF
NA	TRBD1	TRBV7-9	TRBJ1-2	TGTGCCAGCAGCTTAGAGGGGGCCGGCTATGGCTACACCTTC	CASSLEGAGYGYTF
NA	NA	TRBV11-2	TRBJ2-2	TGTGCCAGCAGCTTAGGCGGCACCGGGGAGCTGTTTTTT	CASSLGGTGELFF
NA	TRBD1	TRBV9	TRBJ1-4	TGTGCCAGCAGCGTAGGTGACAGGGGGCGTGAAAAACTGTTTTTT	CASSVGDRGREKLFF
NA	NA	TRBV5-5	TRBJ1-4	TGTGCCAGCAGCTTGTGGGGACAACGCCTCGCTAATGAAAAACTGTTTTTT	CASSLWGQRLANEKLFF
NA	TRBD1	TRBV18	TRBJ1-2	TGTGCCAGCTCATCGCGGACAGGGCCTGACTATGGCTACACCTTC	CASSSRTGPDYGYTF
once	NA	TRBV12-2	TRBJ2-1	TGTGCAAGTCGCTTAGCGCCAGGTAGGGGGGGAACCAATGAGCAGTTCTTC	CASRLAPGRGGTNEQFF
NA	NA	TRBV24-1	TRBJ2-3	TGTGCCACCAGTGAGCCGATAGGCTATTCAGTGGATACGCAGTATTTT	CATSEPIGYSVDTQYF
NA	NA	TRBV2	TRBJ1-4	TGTGCCAGCAGTGAGGAGAGTGCAGGGCGAGGAACTAATGAAAAACTGTTTTTT	CASSEESAGRGTNEKLFF
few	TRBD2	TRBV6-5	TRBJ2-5	TGTGCCAGCAGGGGGGTAGCGGGAGGTAGGGAGACCCAGTACTTC	CASRGVAGGRETQYF
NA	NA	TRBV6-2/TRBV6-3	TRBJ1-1	TGTGCCAGCAGTTATTTCAGAGAAGCTTTCTTT	CASSYFREAFF
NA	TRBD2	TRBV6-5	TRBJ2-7	TGTGCCAGCACCCTGCGGCGGGAGGGCTACGAGCAGTACTTC	CASTLRREGYEQYF
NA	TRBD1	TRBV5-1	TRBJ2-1	TGCGCCAGCAGCGCCAGGCTAGGTGGACAGGGACGCAATGAGCAGTTCTTC	CASSARLGGQGRNEQFF
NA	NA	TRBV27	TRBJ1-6	TGTGCCAGCAGCTTTTCCCGGACCCGGACTAATTCACCCCTCCACTTT	CASSFSRTRTNSPLHF
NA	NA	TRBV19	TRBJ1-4	TGTGCCAGTAGTTCGCTGGTGGGTGAAAAACTGTTTTTT	CASSSLVGEKLFF
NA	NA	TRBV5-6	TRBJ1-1	TGTGCCAGCAGCGGGTCCTTTTTTTCGGGGAGGGGCACTGAAGCTTTCTTT	CASSGSFFSGRGTEAFF
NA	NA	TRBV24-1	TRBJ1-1	TGTGCCACCAGCGATAGGTGGAGAGAGAACACTGAAGCTTTCTTT	CATSDRWRENTEAFF
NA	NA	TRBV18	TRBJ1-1	TGTGCCAGCTCACCAGGGAGGGACACTGAAGCTTTCTTT	CASSPGRDTEAFF
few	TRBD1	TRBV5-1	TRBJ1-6	TGCGCCAGCAGCTTGGACACGACAGGGGCGGCTTCACCCCTCCACTTT	CASSLDTTGAASPLHF
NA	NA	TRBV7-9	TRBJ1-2	TGTGCCAGCAGCTTATCGGGCGGGGGACTGAATGGCTACACCTTC	CASSLSGGGLNGYTF
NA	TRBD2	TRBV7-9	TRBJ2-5	TGTGCCAGCGGAAAAGCGGGAGGGCCTTTGGAGACCCAGTACTTC	CASGKAGGPLETQYF
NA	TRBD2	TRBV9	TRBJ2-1	TGTGCCAGCAGCGTGGAGGCTCTAGCGGGATACTACAATGAGCAGTTCTTC	CASSVEALAGYYNEQFF
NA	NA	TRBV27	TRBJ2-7	TGTGCCAGCAGTTCCCACCGGGACGGCTACGAGCAGTACTTC	CASSSHRDGYEQYF
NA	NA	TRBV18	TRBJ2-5	TGTGCCAGCTCACCCGTACGAGCGTACCAAGAGACCCAGTACTTC	CASSPVRAYQETQYF
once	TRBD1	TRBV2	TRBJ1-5	TGTGCCAGCAGTAGGGAGACAGGGGGGAATCAGCCCCAGCATTTT	CASSRETGGNQPQHF
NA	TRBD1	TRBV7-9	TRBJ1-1	TGTGCCAGCACCCCGGGTGGGGGACAGGGACCCAACACTGAAGCTTTCTTT	CASTPGGGQGPNTEAFF
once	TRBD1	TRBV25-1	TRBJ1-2	TGTGCCAGCAGTAAAGCCGGGACAGAAATCTTGCACTATGGCTACACCTTC	CASSKAGTEILHYGYTF
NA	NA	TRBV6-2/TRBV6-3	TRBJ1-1	TGTGCCAGCAGTTACATAGGGAACACTGAAGCTTTCTTT	CASSYIGNTEAFF
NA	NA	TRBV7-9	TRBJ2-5	TGTGCCAGCACAACGCGGACTTTAGGGCAAGAGACCCAGTACTTC	CASTTRTLGQETQYF
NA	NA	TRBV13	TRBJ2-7	TGTGCCAGCAGCCTCCTGAGGTCTTACGAGCAGTACTTC	CASSLLRSYEQYF
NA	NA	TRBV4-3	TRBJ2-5	TGCGCCAGCAGCCAAGCTGAACAGGGTCAAGAGACCCAGTACTTC	CASSQAEQGQETQYF
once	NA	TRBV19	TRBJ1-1	TGTGCCAGTAGTCCGGGGACTTCGAACACTGAAGCTTTCTTT	CASSPGTSNTEAFF
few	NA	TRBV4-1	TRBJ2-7	TGCGCCAGCAGCCAATTCCCAGTGGGGCCCTACGAGCAGTACTTC	CASSQFPVGPYEQYF
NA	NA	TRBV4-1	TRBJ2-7	TGCGCCAGCAGCCAAGTGGGGAGATACGAGCAGTACTTC	CASSQVGRYEQYF
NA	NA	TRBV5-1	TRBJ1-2	TGCGCCAGCAGCTTGTATCCAGGGCGGGAATATGGCTACACCTTC	CASSLYPGREYGYTF
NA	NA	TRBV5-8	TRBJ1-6	TGTGCCAGCAGCTTTTCCACGGGGGATAATTCACCCCTCCACTTT	CASSFSTGDNSPLHF
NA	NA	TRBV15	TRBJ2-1	TGTGCCACCAGCAGAGAGCTCTTCTTGAGCTCCTACAATGAGCAGTTCTTC	CATSRELFLSSYNEQFF
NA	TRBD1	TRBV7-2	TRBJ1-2	TGTGCCAGCAGCTTAAACAGGGGGCAAGAATATGGCTACACCTTC	CASSLNRGQEYGYTF
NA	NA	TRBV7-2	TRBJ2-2	TGTGCCAGCAGCGCCTACAGGGCCGTGACCGGGGAGCTGTTTTTT	CASSAYRAVTGELFF
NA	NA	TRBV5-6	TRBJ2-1	TGTGCCAGCAGCTTGTTTCCCAACAATGAGCAGTTCTTC	CASSLFPNNEQFF
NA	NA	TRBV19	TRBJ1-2	TGTGCCAGTAGTATATCGTCCACACGGTCGGGTGGCTACACCTTC	CASSISSTRSGGYTF
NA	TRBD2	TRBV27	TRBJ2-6	TGTGCCAGCAGGGGAGCGGGGACTGGGGCCAACGTCCTGACTTTC	CASRGAGTGANVLTF
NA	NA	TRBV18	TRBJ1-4	TGTGCCAGCTCACCAGAACGGGCGGGGAAACTGTTTTTT	CASSPERAGKLFF
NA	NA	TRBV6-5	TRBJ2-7	TGTGCCAGCAGTTACCTGCGGGCAGACTACGAGCAGTACTTC	CASSYLRADYEQYF
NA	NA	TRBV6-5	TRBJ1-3	TGTGCCAGCATCCAGGGGAACACCATATATTTT	CASIQGNTIYF